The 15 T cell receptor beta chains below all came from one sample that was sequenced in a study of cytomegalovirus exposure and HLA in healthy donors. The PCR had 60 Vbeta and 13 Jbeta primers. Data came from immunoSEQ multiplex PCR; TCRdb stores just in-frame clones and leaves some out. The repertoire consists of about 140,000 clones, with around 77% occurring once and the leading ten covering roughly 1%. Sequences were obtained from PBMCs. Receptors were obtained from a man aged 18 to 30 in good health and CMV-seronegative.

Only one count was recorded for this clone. CDR3 loop: CASSPRGGGDEQFF. For the CDR3, the DNA is TGTGCCAGCAGCCCACGTGGTGGGGGGGATGAGCAGTTCTTC. The chain uses TRBV11-2 and TRBJ2-1; TRBD2 matches at 7 bases. Germline CDR1 SGHAT, CDR2 FQNNGV. The junction had 9 bases not matched to a gene; V was cut back by 5 bases and J by 8 bases. This CDR3 is built from 14 residues.

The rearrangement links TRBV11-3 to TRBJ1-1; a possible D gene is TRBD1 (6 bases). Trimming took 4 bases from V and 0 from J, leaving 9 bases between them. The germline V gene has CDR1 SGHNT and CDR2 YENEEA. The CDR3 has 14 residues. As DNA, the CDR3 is TGTGCCAGCAGCTCGTCAGGGGTGAACACTGAAGCTTTCTTT. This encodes CASSSSGVNTEAFF.

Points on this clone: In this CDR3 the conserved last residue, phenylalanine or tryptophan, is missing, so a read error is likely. The CDR3 nucleotides are TGTGCCAGCAGCCGGTCGTTGGAGAGGAGCTCCTACGAGCAGTACCTC. This encodes CASSRSLERSSYEQYL. The V call is TRBV5-4, the J call TRBJ2-7; the D is unclear. CDR3 size: 16 residues. V was pared by 4 bases and J by 0 bases, with 17 bases between. The germline gives CDR1 SGHNT, CDR2 YYREEE (reference sequence).

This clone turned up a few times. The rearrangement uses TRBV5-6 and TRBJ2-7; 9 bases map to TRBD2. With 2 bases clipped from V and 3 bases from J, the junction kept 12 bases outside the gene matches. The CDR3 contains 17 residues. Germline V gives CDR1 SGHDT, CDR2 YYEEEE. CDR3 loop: CASSLARSAGGNYEQYF. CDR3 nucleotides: TGTGCCAGCAGCTTAGCTCGGTCAGCGGGGGGAAACTACGAGCAGTACTTC.

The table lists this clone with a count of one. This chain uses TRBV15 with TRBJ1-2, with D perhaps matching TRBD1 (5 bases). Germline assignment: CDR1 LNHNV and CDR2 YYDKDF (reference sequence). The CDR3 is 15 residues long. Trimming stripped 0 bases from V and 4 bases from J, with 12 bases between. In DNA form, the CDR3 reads TGTGCCACCAGCAGAGAGGGGGAGGGCTCCTATGGCTACACCTTC. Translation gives CATSREGEGSYGYTF.

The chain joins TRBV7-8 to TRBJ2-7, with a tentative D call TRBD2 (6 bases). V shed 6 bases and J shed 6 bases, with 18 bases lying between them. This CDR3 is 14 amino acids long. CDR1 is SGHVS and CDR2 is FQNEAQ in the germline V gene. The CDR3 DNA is TGTGCCAGCAGTCTTAGCGGTAGAGGGATCGAGCAGTACTTC. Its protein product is CASSLSGRGIEQYF.

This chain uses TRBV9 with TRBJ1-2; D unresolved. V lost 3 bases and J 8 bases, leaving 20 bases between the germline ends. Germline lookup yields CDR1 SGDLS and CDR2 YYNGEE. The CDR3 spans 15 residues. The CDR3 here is CASSAHSWEVDGYTF. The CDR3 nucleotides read TGTGCCAGCAGCGCACACAGCTGGGAGGTTGACGGCTACACCTTC. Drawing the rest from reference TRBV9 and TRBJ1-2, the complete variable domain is DSGVTQTPKHLITATGQRVTLRCSPRSGDLSVYWYQQSLDQGLQFLIQYYNGEERAKGNILERFSAQQFPDLHSELNLSSLELGDSALYFCASSAHSWEVDGYTFGSGTRLTVV.

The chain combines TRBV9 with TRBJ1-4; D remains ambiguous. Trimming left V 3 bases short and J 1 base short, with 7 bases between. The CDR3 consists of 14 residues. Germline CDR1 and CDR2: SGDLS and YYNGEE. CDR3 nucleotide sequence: TGTGCCAGCAGCGGCGGAGGAACTAATGAAAAACTGTTTTTT. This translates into CASSGGGTNEKLFF. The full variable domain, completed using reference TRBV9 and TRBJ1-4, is DSGVTQTPKHLITATGQRVTLRCSPRSGDLSVYWYQQSLDQGLQFLIQYYNGEERAKGNILERFSAQQFPDLHSELNLSSLELGDSALYFCASSGGGTNEKLFFGSGTQLSVL.

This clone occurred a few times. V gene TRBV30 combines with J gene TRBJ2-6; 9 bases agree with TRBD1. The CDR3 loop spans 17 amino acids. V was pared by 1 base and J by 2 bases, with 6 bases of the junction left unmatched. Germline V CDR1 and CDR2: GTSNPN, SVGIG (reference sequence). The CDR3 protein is CAWSGPGTGTGANVLTF. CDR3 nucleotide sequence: TGTGCCTGGAGTGGTCCCGGGACAGGGACTGGGGCCAACGTCCTGACTTTC.

CDR3 sequence: CAISDSGQQETQYF. The CDR3 DNA is TGTGCCATCAGTGATTCGGGACAGCAAGAGACCCAGTACTTC. The chain links TRBV10-3 to TRBJ2-5, with TRBD1 matching over 7 bases. This CDR3 has 14 amino acids. Germline assignment: CDR1 ENHRY and CDR2 SYGVKD. The J segment lost 2 bases and the V segment lost 3 bases, leaving 3 bases of the junction unmatched.

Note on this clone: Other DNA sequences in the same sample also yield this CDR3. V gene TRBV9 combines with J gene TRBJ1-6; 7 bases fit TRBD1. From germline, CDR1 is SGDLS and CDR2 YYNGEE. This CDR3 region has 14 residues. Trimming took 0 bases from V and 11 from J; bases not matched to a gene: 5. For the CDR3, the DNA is TGTGCCAGCAGCGTAGGGACAGGTGATCCACCCCTCCACTTT. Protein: CASSVGTGDPPLHF.

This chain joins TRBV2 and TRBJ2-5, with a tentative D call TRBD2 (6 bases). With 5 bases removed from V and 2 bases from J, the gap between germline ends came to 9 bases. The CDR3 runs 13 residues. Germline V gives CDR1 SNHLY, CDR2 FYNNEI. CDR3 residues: CASSRGIQETQYF. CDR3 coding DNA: TGTGCCAGCAGTCGGGGGATACAAGAGACCCAGTACTTC. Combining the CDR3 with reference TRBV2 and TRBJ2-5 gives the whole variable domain EPEVTQTPSHQVTQMGQEVILRCVPISNHLYFYWYRQILGQKVEFLVSFYNNEISEKSEIFDDQFSVERPDGSNFTLKIRSTKLEDSAMYFCASSRGIQETQYFGPGTRLLVL.

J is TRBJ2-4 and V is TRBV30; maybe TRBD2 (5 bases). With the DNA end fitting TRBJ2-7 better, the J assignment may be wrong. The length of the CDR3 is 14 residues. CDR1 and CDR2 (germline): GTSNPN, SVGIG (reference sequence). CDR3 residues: CAWSERAASSEQYF. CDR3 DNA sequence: TGTGCCTGGAGTGAACGAGCGGCCAGTTCCGAGCAGTACTTC.

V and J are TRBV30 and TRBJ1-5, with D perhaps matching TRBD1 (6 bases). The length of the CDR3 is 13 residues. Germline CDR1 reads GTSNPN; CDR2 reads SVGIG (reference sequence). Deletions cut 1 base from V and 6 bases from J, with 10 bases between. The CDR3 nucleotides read TGTGCCTGGAGTGGCGGGGGCGGTCAGCCCCAGCATTTT. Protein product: CAWSGGGGQPQHF.

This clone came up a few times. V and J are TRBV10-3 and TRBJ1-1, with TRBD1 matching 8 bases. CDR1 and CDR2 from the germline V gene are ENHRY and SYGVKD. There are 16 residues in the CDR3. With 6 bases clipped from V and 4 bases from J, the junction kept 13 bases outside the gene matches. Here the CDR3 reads CAIRDNTGGPVTEAFF. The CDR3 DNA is TGTGCCATCAGAGACAATACAGGGGGTCCGGTCACTGAAGCTTTCTTT.